Shown below are 16 T cell receptor beta chains from a single sample sequenced in a study of radiation and T cells in renal cell carcinoma (TCRdb year 2020). Library generation was performed with the immunoSEQ multiplex PCR assay. TCRdb took over this immuneACCESS table, retaining in-frame rearrangements with V and J assigned. Such tables are incomplete; in checked studies, under half of the missing clones stem from an unresolved V gene, and the remainder is unexplained. The sample table shows about 78,000 clones, and 89% are seen once. The top ten clones comprise more than 4.5% of the sample. The sample's time point label, decoded: blood 4 weeks post-SBRT, at nephrectomy. The sample's treatment or condition label, in plain terms: 15 Gy SBRT to primary tumor, nephrectomy 4 weeks later. Sequenced here: blood, sampled from a patient whose treatment included radiotherapy and nephrectomy. These receptors were collected from a woman aged 65 to 85 with renal cell carcinoma.

This sequence joins TRBV9 and TRBJ2-5; a weak D match, TRBD2 (6 bases). This CDR3 has 16 amino acids. The V gene's germline CDR1 is SGDLS and CDR2 YYNGEE. Trimming pared 0 bases from V and 1 base from J, leaving 13 bases between. The DNA of the CDR3 is TGTGCCAGCAGCGTAGTAGGGGCGACTAGCCAAGAGACCCAGTACTTC. Its translation: CASSVVGATSQETQYF.

The chain uses TRBV4-3 and TRBJ1-4; D is possibly TRBD1 (5 bases). This CDR3 has 14 amino acids. Trimming took 4 bases from V and 5 from J, leaving 11 bases between them. The V gene's germline CDR1 is LGHNA and CDR2 YSLEER. Here the CDR3 reads CASSPGTGNEKLFF. CDR3 nucleotide sequence: TGCGCCAGCAGCCCCGGGACGGGAAATGAAAAACTGTTTTTT.

The chain is built from TRBV5-1 and TRBJ2-7; 7 bases are shared with TRBD2. Unmatched junction bases numbered 12, after V lost 0 bases and J lost 6 bases. Germline V CDR1 and CDR2: SGHRS, YFSETQ. The CDR3 is 16 amino acids. The DNA for the CDR3 is TGCGCCAGCAGCTTGGCGAGTTTTAGCGGGTCCCGCGAGCAGTACTTC. Translated: CASSLASFSGSREQYF. Full variable domain (outside the CDR3, taken from reference TRBV5-1 and TRBJ2-7): KAGVTQTPRYLIKTRGQQVTLSCSPISGHRSVSWYQQTPGQGLQFLFEYFSETQRNKGNFPGRFSGRQFSNSRSEMNVSTLELGDSALYLCASSLASFSGSREQYFGPGTRLTVT.

This clone was seen once. This chain uses TRBV5-1 with TRBJ2-3; no firm D call. The CDR3 consists of 13 residues. Germline V lookup: CDR1 SGHRS, CDR2 YFSETQ. The V gene lost 5 bases and the J gene lost 6 bases, with 13 bases spanning the gap. The CDR3 reads CASRYTGYDTQYF. The CDR3 region has the DNA TGCGCCAGCAGATATACCGGATACGATACGCAGTATTTT.

The V gene is TRBV7-9, the J gene TRBJ1-6; D unclear. The germline V gene encodes CDR1 SEHNR and CDR2 FQNEAQ (reference sequence). This CDR3 is 12 amino acids long. The germline V and J ends were trimmed by 6 bases and 5 bases, with 5 bases remaining between them. CDR3 DNA: TGTGCCAGCAGTTTCAATAATTCACCCCTCCACTTT. This translates into CASSFNNSPLHF.

This sequence joins TRBV6-5 and TRBJ2-7, with 10 bases that match TRBD1. The germline CDR1 and CDR2 sequences are MNHEY and SVGAGI. The J segment lost 4 bases and the V segment lost 6 bases, leaving 6 bases of the junction unmatched. The CDR3 sequence is 14 residues long. For the CDR3, the DNA is TGTGCCAGCAGGAAGGGACAGGGGAGTTACGAGCAGTACTTC. This codes for CASRKGQGSYEQYF.

The chain carries TRBV7-6 and TRBJ1-2; D perhaps matches TRBD1 (5 bases). The CDR3 loop spans 13 amino acids. Trimming left V 5 bases short and J 4 bases short, with 11 bases between. Germline V gene data show CDR1 as SGHVS and CDR2 as FNYEAQ. The CDR3 nucleotides read TGTGCCAGCAGCCCGACGACAGTCTATGGCTACACCTTC. Its protein product is CASSPTTVYGYTF.

For this clone: The sample contains more than one DNA sequence encoding this CDR3. This rearrangement joins TRBV11-2 to TRBJ1-2, with D possibly matching TRBD1 (5 bases). The germline V and J ends were trimmed by 0 bases and 6 bases, with 5 bases remaining between them. The V gene's germline CDR1 is SGHAT and CDR2 FQNNGV. CDR3 size: 12 residues. The CDR3 loop reads CASSLEGDGYTF. The CDR3 DNA reads as TGTGCCAGCAGCTTAGAAGGGGATGGCTACACCTTC.

V gene TRBV5-6 combines with J gene TRBJ1-4; TRBD1 agrees at 7 bases. CDR3 length: 18 amino acids. The trim removed 0 bases at V and 5 bases at J, leaving 13 bases unmatched. CDR1 and CDR2 from the germline V gene are SGHDT and YYEEEE. CDR3 sequence (DNA): TGTGCCAGCAGCTTGGGGCGGGGAACAGGGGTGAGGAATGAAAAACTGTTTTTT. It yields the protein CASSLGRGTGVRNEKLFF. The complete variable domain, with remaining parts taken from reference TRBV5-6 and TRBJ1-4, reads DAGVTQSPTHLIKTRGQQVTLRCSPKSGHDTVSWYQQALGQGPQFIFQYYEEEERQRGNFPDRFSGHQFPNYSSELNVNALLLGDSALYLCASSLGRGTGVRNEKLFFGSGTQLSVL.

The rearrangement joins TRBV11-3 to TRBJ2-7; D not resolved. V was trimmed by 0 bases and J by 1 base, leaving 10 bases between them. Germline values: CDR1 SGHNT, CDR2 YENEEA. There are 15 residues in the CDR3. DNA of the CDR3: TGTGCCAGCAGCTTAGACAACGCCGGATCCTACGAGCAGTACTTC. It translates to CASSLDNAGSYEQYF.

This chain uses TRBV19 with TRBJ1-1; no definite D call. From germline, CDR1 is LNHDA and CDR2 SQIVND (reference sequence). V was cut by 3 bases and J by 1 base, with 9 bases left in between. This CDR3 has 14 residues. The CDR3 nucleotides are TGTGCCAGTAGTATCGAACACCCGAACACTGAAGCTTTCTTT. This translates into CASSIEHPNTEAFF.

With regard to this clone: The same CDR3 is also encoded by other DNA sequences in this sample. The chain combines TRBV19 with TRBJ2-7; the match to TRBD1 covers 9 bases. Trimming took 5 bases from V and 6 from J; bases not matched to a gene: 8. The CDR3 totals 14 residues. In germline, CDR1 is LNHDA, CDR2 SQIVND (reference sequence). CDR3 DNA sequence: TGTGCCAGTAGTTCGCGGACAGGGGCACGCGAGCAGTACTTC. Translation gives CASSSRTGAREQYF.

The chain uses TRBV28 and TRBJ1-2; TRBD1 might be the D (6 bases). CDR3 length: 12 amino acids. Germline CDR1 MDHEN, CDR2 SYDVKM. V dropped 5 bases and J dropped 4 bases, with 8 bases sitting between them. CDR3 amino acids: CASSPTGYGYTF. The CDR3 DNA follows: TGTGCCAGCAGTCCGACAGGCTATGGCTACACCTTC.

This rearrangement joins TRBV30 to TRBJ2-1; D ambiguous. The CDR3 totals 14 residues. V was cut by 4 bases and J by 1 base, with 11 bases left in between. CDR1 is GTSNPN, CDR2 SVGIG, per germline (reference sequence). The CDR3 here is CAWTVPGSYNEQFF. The CDR3 bases are TGTGCCTGGACGGTCCCAGGTTCCTACAATGAGCAGTTCTTC.

The chain is built from TRBV2 and TRBJ1-3; D perhaps matches TRBD1 (6 bases). From germline, CDR1 is SNHLY and CDR2 FYNNEI. Trimming left V 3 bases short and J 2 bases short, with 8 bases between. The CDR3 has 14 residues. In DNA, the CDR3 is TGTGCCAGCAGTGACAGGGGTCCTGGAAACACCATATATTTT. As protein: CASSDRGPGNTIYF.

A few counts support this clone. The chain links TRBV2 to TRBJ1-5; no reliable D call. The germline V gene has CDR1 SNHLY and CDR2 FYNNEI. Trimming left V 6 bases short and J 0 bases short, with 6 bases between. The CDR3 covers 13 residues. The CDR3 is CASSYDSNQPQHF. The CDR3 nucleotides are TGTGCCAGCAGCTACGATAGCAATCAGCCCCAGCATTTT.